A single sample is the source of the 3 T cell receptor beta chains below, sequenced in a study of CD8+CD57+ T cells in acquired aplastic anemia. Profiling of TCR beta VDJ combinations and CDR3 sequences used genomic DNA as template. One entry per CDR3 protein results from TCRdb running MiXCR on the reads. The top ten clones hold about 2% of a sample with 150,000 to 200,000 distinct CDR3 sequences, 48% of them seen once. An expansion of CD8+CD57+ cells by flow cytometry had been shown in patients chosen for sequencing. Sequenced material: sorted CD4+, CD8+, or CD8+CD57+ T cells (not recorded which) from PBMCs. All receptors derive from a human donor with aplastic anemia.

This clonotype was recorded many times. The J gene is TRBJ2-7, the V gene TRBV28; D uncertain. The germline V gene has CDR1 MDHEN and CDR2 SYDVKM. V was cut by 5 bases and J by 4 bases, with 12 bases left in between. This CDR3 contains 13 residues. The CDR3 DNA reads as TGTGCCAGCAGTACCACGGCCGGGTACGAGCAGTACTTC. Amino acid sequence: CASSTTAGYEQYF.

At least ten counts were recorded for this clonotype. This chain links TRBV6-4 with TRBJ2-5; 9 nucleotides agree with TRBD2. The CDR3 extends over 18 amino acids. V gave up 3 bases and J gave up 5 bases; unmatched junction bases: 16. The germline gives CDR1 MRHNA, CDR2 SNTAGT. The CDR3: CASSDSVREREDLETQYF. For the CDR3, the DNA is TGTGCCAGCAGTGATTCGGTGAGAGAGCGGGAGGATTTGGAGACCCAGTACTTC.

The V and J genes are TRBV25-1 and TRBJ2-1; D is possibly TRBD2 (6 bases). This CDR3 spans 15 amino acids. Germline V gene lookup returns CDR1 MGHDK and CDR2 SYGVNS. V was clipped by 1 base and J by 5 bases, with 12 bases between them. In DNA, the CDR3 is TGTGCCAGCAGTGAATCTCTGGGACTTCACAATGAGCAGTTCTTC. Translation gives CASSESLGLHNEQFF.